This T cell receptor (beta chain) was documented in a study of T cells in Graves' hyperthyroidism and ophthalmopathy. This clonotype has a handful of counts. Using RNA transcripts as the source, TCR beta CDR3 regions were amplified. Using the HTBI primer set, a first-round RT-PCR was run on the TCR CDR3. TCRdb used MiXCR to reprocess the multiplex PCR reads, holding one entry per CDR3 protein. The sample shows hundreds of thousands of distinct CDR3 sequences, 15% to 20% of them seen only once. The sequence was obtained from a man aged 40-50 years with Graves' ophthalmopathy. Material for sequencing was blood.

CDR3 residues: CASRRQGLKQETQYF. CDR3 in DNA: TGCGCCAGCAGGAGGCAGGGCTTGAAACAAGAGACCCAGTACTTC. This chain connects TRBV5-1 to TRBJ2-5; TRBD1 is a possible D gene (5 bases). The V and J ends lost 5 bases and 2 bases respectively, with 16 bases between them. In germline, CDR1 is SGHRS, CDR2 YFSETQ. The CDR3 sequence is 15 residues long.